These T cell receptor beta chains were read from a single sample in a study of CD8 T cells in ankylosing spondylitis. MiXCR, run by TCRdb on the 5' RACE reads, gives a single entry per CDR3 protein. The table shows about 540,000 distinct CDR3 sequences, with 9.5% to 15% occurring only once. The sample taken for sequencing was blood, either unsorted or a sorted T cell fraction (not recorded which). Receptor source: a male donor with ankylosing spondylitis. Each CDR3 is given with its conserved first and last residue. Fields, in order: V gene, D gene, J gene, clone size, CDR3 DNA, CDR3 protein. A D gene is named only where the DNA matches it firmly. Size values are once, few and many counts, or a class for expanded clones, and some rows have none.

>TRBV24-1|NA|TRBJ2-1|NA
TGTGCCACCAGTGATTTGCAACGTTACGACGGGGACAATGAGCAGTTCTTC
CATSDLQRYDGDNEQFF
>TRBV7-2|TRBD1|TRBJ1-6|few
TGTGCCAGCAGCGCCGGACAGGGGTCTTGGTCACCCCTCCACTTT
CASSAGQGSWSPLHF
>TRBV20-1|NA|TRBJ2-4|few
TGCAGTTCTGGTGACCCTAAGGGAAACATTCAGTACTTC
CSSGDPKGNIQYF
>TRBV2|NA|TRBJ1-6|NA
TGTGCCAGCAGTGATTCGTCCCACTATAATTCACCCCTCCACTTT
CASSDSSHYNSPLHF
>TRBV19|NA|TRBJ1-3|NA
TGTGCCAGTAGGGATCGGTCAGCCTCTGGAAACACCATATATTTT
CASRDRSASGNTIYF
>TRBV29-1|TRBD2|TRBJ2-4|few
TGCAGCGTTGCTAGCGGCCTAGCCAAAAACATTCAGTACTTC
CSVASGLAKNIQYF
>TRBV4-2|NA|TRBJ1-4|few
TGTGCCAGCAGCCAAGAAGGAGTCGGCGAAAAACTGTTTTTT
CASSQEGVGEKLFF
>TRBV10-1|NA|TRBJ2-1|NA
TGCGCCAGCAGTGAGTTGAACGAACAAAACAATGAGCAGTTCTTC
CASSELNEQNNEQFF
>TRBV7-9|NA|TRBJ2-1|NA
TGTGCCAGTTTAGCGGCCAGCTCCTACATTGAGCAGTTCTTC
CASLAASSYIEQFF
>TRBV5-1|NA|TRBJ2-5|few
TGCGCCAGCAGCTCGAACCAAGAGACCCAGTACTTC
CASSSNQETQYF
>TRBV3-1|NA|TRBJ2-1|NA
TGTGCCAGCAGCGTCCTAGTCTCTGAGCAGTTCTTC
CASSVLVSEQFF
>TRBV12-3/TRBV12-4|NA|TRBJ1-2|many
TGTGCCAGCAGCGGACGGCGGAACTATGGCTACACCTTC
CASSGRRNYGYTF
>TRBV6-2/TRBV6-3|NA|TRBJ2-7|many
TGTGCCAGCAGCACCCCGTCTGCGAATAGGTACGAGCAGTACTTC
CASSTPSANRYEQYF
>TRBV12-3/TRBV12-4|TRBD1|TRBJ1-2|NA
TGTGCCAGCAGAAAACAGGGGGCCACAGGCTACACCTTC
CASRKQGATGYTF
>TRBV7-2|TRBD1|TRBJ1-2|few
TGTGCCAGCAGCAGAGACAGGGGTGCTTATGGCTACACCTTC
CASSRDRGAYGYTF
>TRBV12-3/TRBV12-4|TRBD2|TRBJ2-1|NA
TGTGCCAGCAGTTTAAGGACTAGCGGGAGGTACAATGAGCAGTTCTTC
CASSLRTSGRYNEQFF
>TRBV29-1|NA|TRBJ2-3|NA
TGCAGCGTCCGCCCCGGGGCGCCCACAGATACGCAGTATTTT
CSVRPGAPTDTQYF
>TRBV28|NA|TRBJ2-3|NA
TGTGCCAGCAGTTTGGCCATCACAGATACGCAGTATTTT
CASSLAITDTQYF
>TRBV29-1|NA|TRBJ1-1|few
TGCAGCGTCCTCAAGGGGGGGGGAGGCACTGAAGCTTTCTTT
CSVLKGGGGTEAFF
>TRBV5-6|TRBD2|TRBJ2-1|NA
TGTGCCAGCAGCTTGTTTGCGGGAGGTACCAATGAGCAGTTCTTC
CASSLFAGGTNEQFF
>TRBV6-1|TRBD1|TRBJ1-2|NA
TGTGCCAGCAGTCGGACAGGGGCCTTTTCGCCCTATGGCTACACCTTC
CASSRTGAFSPYGYTF
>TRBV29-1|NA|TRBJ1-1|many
TGCAGCGTTGGGATGGGGCGGACTGAAGCTTTCTTT
CSVGMGRTEAFF
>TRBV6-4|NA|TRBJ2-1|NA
TGTGCCAGCAGTGACTCGGAGAATGAGCAGTTCTTC
CASSDSENEQFF
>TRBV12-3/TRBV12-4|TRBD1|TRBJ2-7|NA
TGTGCCAGCAGTTTAATTTCAGGACAGGGGGCCTACGAGCAGTACTTC
CASSLISGQGAYEQYF
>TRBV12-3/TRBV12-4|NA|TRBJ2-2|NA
TGTGCCAGCATCCCATTCCCGAGAGGGCTAACCGGGGAGCTGTTTTTT
CASIPFPRGLTGELFF
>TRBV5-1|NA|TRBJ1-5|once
TGCGCCAGCAGCTTGAGGGGAGAGCGCAATCAGCCCCAGCATTTT
CASSLRGERNQPQHF
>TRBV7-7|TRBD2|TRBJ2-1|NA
TGTGCCAGCAGCTTAGCGGGAGGGTTCGATGAGCAGTTCTTC
CASSLAGGFDEQFF
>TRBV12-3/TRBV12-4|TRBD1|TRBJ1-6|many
TGTGCCAGCAGCTACGACAGGGGTAATTCACCCCTCCACTTT
CASSYDRGNSPLHF
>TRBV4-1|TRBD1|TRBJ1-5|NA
TGCGCCAGCAGCCAGAGGGCAGGGGGTATCAATCAGCCCCAGCATTTT
CASSQRAGGINQPQHF
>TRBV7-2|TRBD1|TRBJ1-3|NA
TGTGCCAGCAGCTCGACCGGGACAGCTGGAAACACCATATATTTT
CASSSTGTAGNTIYF
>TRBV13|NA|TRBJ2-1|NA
TGTGCCAGCAGCGCCGGGAGTGAGCAGTTCTTC
CASSAGSEQFF
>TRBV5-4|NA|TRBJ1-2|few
TGTGCCAGCAGCCCCGGGACGTCGGAGGTCTATGGCTACACCTTC
CASSPGTSEVYGYTF
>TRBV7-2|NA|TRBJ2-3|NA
TGTGCCAGCAGCTCACTAGAATCGAGCACAGATACGCAGTATTTT
CASSSLESSTDTQYF
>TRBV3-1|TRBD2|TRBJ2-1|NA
TGTGCCAGCAGCCAAGGACTAGCGCGAAATGAGCAGTTCTTC
CASSQGLARNEQFF
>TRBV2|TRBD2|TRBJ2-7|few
TGTGCCAGCAGTGAGGAAGCGGGGGGGACCTACGAGCAGTACTTC
CASSEEAGGTYEQYF
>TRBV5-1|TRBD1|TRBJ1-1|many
TGCGCCAGCAGCTTGGAAGGGGGCTACACTGAAGCTTTCTTT
CASSLEGGYTEAFF
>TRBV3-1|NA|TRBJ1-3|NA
TGTGCCAGCAGCCAAGAGGTCCCGACCTCTGGAAACACCATATATTTT
CASSQEVPTSGNTIYF
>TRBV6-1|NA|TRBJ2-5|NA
TGTGCCAGCAGTGATCCGGGACCGGAGACCCAGTACTTC
CASSDPGPETQYF
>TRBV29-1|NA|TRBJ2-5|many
TGCAGCGGGGGGGGCAGGGAAGAGACCCAGTACTTC
CSGGGREETQYF
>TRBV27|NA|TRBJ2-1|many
TGTGCCAGCAGCACCCGAGGAGGCTTTGTTTACAATGAGCAGTTCTTC
CASSTRGGFVYNEQFF
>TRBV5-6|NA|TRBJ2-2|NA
TGTGCCAGCAGCCCAGGGGTCCTCCGGTACACCGGGGAGCTGTTTTTT
CASSPGVLRYTGELFF
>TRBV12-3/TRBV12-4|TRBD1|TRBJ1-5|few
TGTGCCAGCAGCTTCGGGACAGGAGGACAGCCCCAGCATTTT
CASSFGTGGQPQHF
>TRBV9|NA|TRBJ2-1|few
TGTGCCAGCAGCGTTAGTGAGGCCTCCTACAATGAGCAGTTCTTC
CASSVSEASYNEQFF
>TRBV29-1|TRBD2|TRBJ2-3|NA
TGCAGCGCCAAAGGACTAGCGGGAGGTAACCATCCTAGCACAGATACGCAGTATTTT
CSAKGLAGGNHPSTDTQYF
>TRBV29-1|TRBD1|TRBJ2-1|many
TGCAGCGTCCTTGGTGGACAGGGGGTTTACAATGAGCAGTTCTTC
CSVLGGQGVYNEQFF
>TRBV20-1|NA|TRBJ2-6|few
TGCAGTGCTAGTCTAGCCAGGGCCTCTGGGGCCAACGTCCTGACTTTC
CSASLARASGANVLTF
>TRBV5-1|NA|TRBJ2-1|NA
TGCGCCAGCAGCGTTCCCAGGGTTACAGAGGATGAGCAGTTCTTC
CASSVPRVTEDEQFF
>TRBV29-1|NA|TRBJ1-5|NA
TGCAGCGTAGCGGGGGGCTTGGGTCAGCCCCAGCATTTT
CSVAGGLGQPQHF
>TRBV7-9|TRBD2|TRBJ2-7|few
TGTGCCAGCAGCACCGCTAGCGGGAGCCTGAACGAGCAGTACTTC
CASSTASGSLNEQYF
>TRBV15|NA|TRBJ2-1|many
TGTGCCACCAGCAGAGGAGGCAGCCTCAATGAGCAGTTCTTC
CATSRGGSLNEQFF